The 3 T cell receptor beta chains given below trace back to one sample, sequenced in a study of blood T cell repertoires in COVID-19 (TCRdb year 2020). Preparation of the library involved the immunoSEQ multiplex PCR assay. TCRdb obtained this table from immuneACCESS and retained in-frame rearrangements with V and J assigned. These tables miss some clones; where compared with another copy, unresolved V genes account for less than half of the shortfall, and the remainder is unexplained. Recorded for this sample are about 26,000 clones; almost 90% of them occurred a single time. The ten largest make up 6% to 9.5% of the sample. The material sequenced was peripheral blood. The receptors here all came from a human donor in a cohort sampled during active COVID-19.

The chain recombines TRBV2 with TRBJ2-6; 9 bases line up with TRBD1. The CDR3 runs to 16 residues. V was clipped by 6 bases and J by 4 bases; unmatched bases: 7. Germline CDR1 reads SNHLY; CDR2 reads FYNNEI. The CDR3 sequence: CASSIQGASGANVLTF. In DNA form, the CDR3 reads TGTGCCAGCAGCATACAGGGGGCGTCAGGGGCCAACGTCCTGACTTTC.

The chain combines TRBV7-7 with TRBJ1-1; D not resolved. This CDR3 has 13 amino acids. V shed 8 bases and J shed 8 bases, with 18 bases lying between them. From germline, CDR1 is SSHAT and CDR2 FNYEAQ (reference sequence). The CDR3, as DNA: TGTGCCAGCGCCCCTGACGGAAACGGGGAAGCTTTCTTT. Protein product: CASAPDGNGEAFF.

V and J are TRBV12-5 and TRBJ2-2; 14 bases are shared with TRBD2. The CDR3 totals 17 residues. CDR1 and CDR2 from the germline V gene are LGHNT and FRNRAP. Trimming cost V 1 base and J 6 bases; bases outside gene matches: 4. The CDR3 loop is CASGLATSGRASGELFF. As DNA, the CDR3 is TGTGCTAGTGGTTTGGCGACTAGCGGGAGGGCCTCCGGGGAGCTGTTTTTT.